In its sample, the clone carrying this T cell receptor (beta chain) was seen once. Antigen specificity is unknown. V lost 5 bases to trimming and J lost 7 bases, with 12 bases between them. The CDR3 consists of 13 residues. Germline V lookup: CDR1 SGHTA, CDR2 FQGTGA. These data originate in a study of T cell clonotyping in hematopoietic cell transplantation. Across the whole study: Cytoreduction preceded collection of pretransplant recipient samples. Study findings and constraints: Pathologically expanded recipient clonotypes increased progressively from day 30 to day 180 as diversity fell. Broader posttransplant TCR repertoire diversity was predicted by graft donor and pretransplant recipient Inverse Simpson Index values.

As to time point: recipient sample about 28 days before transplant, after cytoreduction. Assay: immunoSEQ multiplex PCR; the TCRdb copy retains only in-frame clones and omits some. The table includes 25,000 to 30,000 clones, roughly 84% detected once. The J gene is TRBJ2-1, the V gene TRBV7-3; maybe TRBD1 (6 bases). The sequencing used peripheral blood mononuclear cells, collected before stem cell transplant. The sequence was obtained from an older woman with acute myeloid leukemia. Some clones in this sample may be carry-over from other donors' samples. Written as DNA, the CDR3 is TGTGCCAGCAGCATACAGGGTTGGAATGAGCAGTTCTTC. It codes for CASSIQGWNEQFF. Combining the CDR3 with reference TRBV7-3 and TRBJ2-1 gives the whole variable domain GAGVSQTPSNKVTEKGKYVELRCDPISGHTALYWYRQSLGQGPEFLIYFQGTGAADDSGLPNDRFFAVRPEGSVSTLKIQRTERGDSAVYLCASSIQGWNEQFFGPGTRLTVL.